Below, 22 T cell receptor beta chains from the same sample are listed, as sequenced in a study of patients and donors after allogeneic stem cell transplantation. TCRdb ran MiXCR on the RT-PCR reads and lists one entry per CDR3 protein. The sample has about 960,000 distinct CDR3 sequences, about a sixth seen once. The sequenced sample consisted of blood, either unsorted or a sorted T cell fraction (not recorded which). These receptors were taken from a human donor who was either an allogeneic HSCT recipient or a stem cell or donor lymphocyte infusion donor (not recorded which). It is not recorded whose cells these are; they may come from a transplant donor.

This clonotype was found many times. The rearrangement joins TRBV6-5 to TRBJ2-1, with D tentatively TRBD2 (5 bases). CDR1 and CDR2 from the germline V gene are MNHEY and SVGAGI. This CDR3 has 12 amino acids. V was shortened by 3 bases and J by 7 bases, with 7 bases between the two germline ends. The CDR3 spells CASSYGGNEQFF. The DNA of the CDR3 is TGTGCCAGCAGTTATGGCGGGAATGAGCAGTTCTTC.

This clonotype was detected only a few times. The chain has TRBV20-1 and TRBJ2-7, with D possibly being TRBD1 or TRBD2 (5 bases each). CDR3 length: 13 amino acids. CDR1 is DFQATT and CDR2 is SNEGSKA in the germline V gene (reference sequence). V lost 5 bases to trimming and J lost 4 bases, with 15 bases between them. In nucleotides, the CDR3 is TGCAGTGCTCGGGGCGATGGCTGGTACGAGCAGTACTTC. Protein sequence: CSARGDGWYEQYF.

This chain connects TRBV20-1 to TRBJ1-1, with a weak D call TRBD1 (5 bases). Between the trimmed V and J ends, which lost 1 base and 11 bases, there was a span of 14 bases. CDR3 length: 12 amino acids. CDR1 is DFQATT and CDR2 is SNEGSKA in the germline V gene (reference sequence). DNA of the CDR3: TGCAGTGCTAGAGTCGGGACGGGTGGGGCTTTCTTT. Amino acid sequence: CSARVGTGGAFF.

To note about this clonotype: An end of the junction differs from the germline gene, which may be a read error. The chain employs TRBV11-2 and TRBJ2-7; 16 nucleotides match TRBD2. The CDR3 is made up of 17 amino acids. Germline CDR1 SGHAT, CDR2 FQNNGV. The DNA for the CDR3 is TGTGCCAGCAGCCACCTGGGACTAGCGGGAGGGTCCTTCGAGCAGTACTTC. Amino acid sequence: CASSHLGLAGGSFEQYF.

The chain is built from TRBV20-1 and TRBJ2-5; D is uncertain. V lost 5 bases and J 1 base, leaving 23 bases between the germline ends. The CDR3 loop spans 17 amino acids. Per the germline V gene, CDR1 is DFQATT and CDR2 is SNEGSKA (reference sequence). Written as DNA, the CDR3 is TGCAGTGCTCTAAAGAGAAGGGTCGGGCAGACCCAAGAGACCCAGTACTTC. Translated: CSALKRRVGQTQETQYF.

This clonotype has a handful of counts. The V and J genes are TRBV20-1 and TRBJ2-2; D is perhaps TRBD2 (6 bases). The CDR3 has 14 amino acids. V lost 6 bases, J lost 1 base, and 12 bases lay in between. Per the germline V gene, CDR1 is DFQATT and CDR2 is SNEGSKA (reference sequence). The CDR3 coding sequence is TGCAGTGCCACTGGGGAGGTGAACACCGGGGAGCTGTTTTTT. Amino acid sequence: CSATGEVNTGELFF.

This rearrangement joins TRBV30 to TRBJ1-2; weak D call: TRBD1 (5 bases). The CDR3 loop spans 13 amino acids. Trimming took off 0 bases at V and 8 bases at J, with 13 bases between the two ends. Germline values: CDR1 GTSNPN, CDR2 SVGIG (reference sequence). CDR3 region: CAWSVGTRGGYTF. The CDR3 nucleotides read TGTGCCTGGAGTGTCGGGACCCGCGGGGGCTACACCTTC.

V and J are TRBV29-1 and TRBJ1-1; possible D gene TRBD1, 6 bases. Per germline, CDR1 SQVTM and CDR2 ANQGSEA. Between the trimmed V and J ends, which lost 4 bases and 8 bases, there was a span of 17 bases. The CDR3 has 13 residues. The CDR3 DNA sequence: TGCAGCGTTGCACCTCGGGGGGCTCAAGAAGCTTTCTTT. This translates into CSVAPRGAQEAFF.

This clonotype turned up a few times. V gene TRBV7-3 combines with J gene TRBJ2-7; D gene unclear. The CDR3 consists of 15 residues. Germline-derived CDR1 and CDR2 are SGHTA and FQGTGA. Trimming stripped 2 bases from V and 2 bases from J, with 13 bases between. The CDR3 loop reads CASSLFHHPPYEQYF. The DNA of the CDR3 is TGTGCCAGCAGCTTATTTCACCACCCCCCCTACGAGCAGTACTTC.

This clonotype was detected ten times or more. This chain joins TRBV20-1 and TRBJ2-3; D uncertain. Germline V gene sequence: CDR1 DFQATT, CDR2 SNEGSKA (reference sequence). The CDR3 covers 15 residues. V was pared by 1 base and J by 0 bases, with 11 bases between. The CDR3 sequence: CSARGRGISTDTQYF. The CDR3 coding sequence is TGCAGTGCTAGAGGTCGTGGAATTAGCACAGATACGCAGTATTTT.

DNA for the CDR3: TGTGCCAGCAGTTTAAGTAGAAGAGCTTTCTTT. Translation gives CASSLSRRAFF. The chain uses TRBV12-3 or TRBV12-4 and TRBJ1-1; D ambiguous. The length of the CDR3 is 11 residues. With 2 bases removed from V and 10 bases from J, the gap between germline ends came to 8 bases.

There are many counts of this clonotype. V gene TRBV12-3 or TRBV12-4 combines with J gene TRBJ2-3, with D unclear. Between the trimmed V and J ends, which lost 1 base and 0 bases, there was a span of 8 bases. CDR3 length equals 15 residues. The CDR3 sequence is CASSLGAASTDTQYF. CDR3 in DNA: TGTGCCAGCAGTTTAGGGGCAGCTAGCACAGATACGCAGTATTTT.

This clonotype has a handful of counts. The chain uses TRBV3-1 and TRBJ2-1, with D perhaps TRBD2 (6 bases). The CDR3 is 18 amino acids. Germline CDR1 is LGHDT and CDR2 is YNNKEL (reference sequence). With 1 base removed from V and 2 bases from J, the gap between germline ends came to 18 bases. The CDR3 nucleotides are TGTGCCAGCAGCCAAGCCTTCAGTCGGGAGCCGGCCTACAATGAGCAGTTCTTC. As protein: CASSQAFSREPAYNEQFF.

The rearrangement links TRBV5-1 to TRBJ1-2, with D perhaps matching TRBD1 (6 bases). Trimming shortened V by 0 bases and J by 5 bases, and 14 bases separated the two germline ends. CDR1 and CDR2 from the germline V gene are SGHRS and YFSETQ. CDR3 length equals 15 residues. Here the CDR3 DNA reads TGCGCCAGCAGCTTGGAGACAGGTGTGCTGTATGGCTACACCTTC. Translated: CASSLETGVLYGYTF.

This clonotype has just a few counts. The rearrangement links TRBV5-1 to TRBJ1-2; unclear D gene. CDR3 length: 13 residues. The germline V gene encodes CDR1 SGHRS and CDR2 YFSETQ. The V and J ends lost 0 bases and 8 bases respectively, with 11 bases between them. The DNA of the CDR3 is TGCGCCAGCAGCTTGGCGGGGTGGTCGGGCTACACCTTC. This sequence encodes CASSLAGWSGYTF.

The chain couples TRBV5-6 to TRBJ1-5; TRBD1 matches 9 bases. V dropped 6 bases and J dropped 2; count of bases not matched to a gene: 6. Germline-derived CDR1 and CDR2 are SGHDT and YYEEEE. This CDR3 region has 15 residues. CDR3 in DNA: TGTGCCAGCACTACAGGACAGGGGCGCAATCAGCCCCAGCATTTT. Its translation is CASTTGQGRNQPQHF.

This clonotype was found a few times. The chain links TRBV25-1 to TRBJ2-1, with 13 bases identical to TRBD2. Germline assignment: CDR1 MGHDK and CDR2 SYGVNS. J lost 8 bases, V lost 4 bases, and 11 bases had no gene match. The CDR3 is made up of 17 amino acids. The CDR3 here is CASSASLAGGPLDEQFF. CDR3 bases: TGTGCCAGCAGTGCCTCACTAGCGGGAGGGCCGTTGGATGAGCAGTTCTTC.

There are a few counts of this clonotype. J is TRBJ1-5 and V is TRBV2; D may be TRBD1 (5 bases). The ends were cut back, 4 bases at V and 2 bases at J, with 12 bases in the middle. Germline CDR1 is SNHLY and CDR2 is FYNNEI. This CDR3 spans 15 amino acids. This CDR3 is CASSVGGDGNQPQHF. Here the CDR3 DNA reads TGTGCCAGCAGTGTAGGAGGGGACGGCAATCAGCCCCAGCATTTT.

This clonotype came up a few times. V usage is TRBV20-1 and J usage is TRBJ1-1; 7 nucleotides line up with TRBD1. Losses at the gene ends were 0 bases for V and 2 bases for J; bases not matched to a gene: 6. This CDR3 has 15 residues. Per germline, CDR1 DFQATT and CDR2 SNEGSKA (reference sequence). CDR3 residues: CSARDQRQGNTEAFF. DNA for the CDR3: TGCAGTGCTAGAGATCAACGACAGGGAAACACTGAAGCTTTCTTT.

CDR3 protein: CSAGNRDSLVYGYTF. The CDR3 nucleotides are TGCAGTGCCGGGAACCGGGACAGTCTTGTCTATGGCTACACCTTC. The V and J genes are TRBV20-1 and TRBJ1-2; 7 bases are a match to TRBD1. CDR1 is DFQATT, CDR2 SNEGSKA, per germline (reference sequence). The CDR3 length is 15 residues. Germline trimming cut 6 bases from V and 4 bases from J; bases unmatched to any gene: 14.

The J gene is TRBJ2-1, the V gene TRBV11-2; 9 nucleotides align to TRBD2. The CDR3 contains 16 residues. CDR1 and CDR2 (germline): SGHAT, FQNNGV. V shed 3 bases, J shed 7 bases, and the junction held 10 bases outside the gene matches. The CDR3 region is CASSLGLAGGLNEQFF. CDR3 DNA: TGTGCCAGCAGCTTGGGCTTGGCGGGAGGGCTAAATGAGCAGTTCTTC.

This clonotype was found many times. The V and J genes are TRBV6-5 and TRBJ1-5; 9 bases align to TRBD1. With V trimmed by 2 bases and J by 5 bases, 1 base remained unmatched. CDR3 length: 14 amino acids. From germline, CDR1 is MNHEY and CDR2 SVGAGI. CDR3 sequence (DNA): TGTGCCAGCAGTTACGGGACAGGGTATCAGCCCCAGCATTTT. Amino acid sequence: CASSYGTGYQPQHF.